A single sample is the source of the 5 T cell receptor beta chains below, sequenced in a study of blood T cell repertoires in COVID-19. Here immunoSEQ multiplex PCR was the method, and the copy in TCRdb shows in-frame clones only, minus some. The sample contains about 110,000 clones, just over 85% of which appear only once. Source material: peripheral blood. These receptor sequences come from a human donor in a cohort sampled during active COVID-19.

The V gene is TRBV28, the J gene TRBJ1-5; the D is unclear. From germline, CDR1 is MDHEN and CDR2 SYDVKM. Trimming took 6 bases from V and 4 from J, leaving 13 bases between them. The CDR3 length is 14 residues. The CDR3 coding sequence is TGTGCCAGCAGCCTTTCAGTGGTTAATCAGCCCCAGCATTTT. Its protein is CASSLSVVNQPQHF.

V and J are TRBV6-1 and TRBJ2-2; 10 nucleotides agree with TRBD2. The V and J ends lost 2 bases and 4 bases, in that order; junction bases with no gene match: 7. The V gene's germline CDR1 is MNHNS and CDR2 SASEGT. The CDR3 length is 17 residues. CDR3 amino acids: CASSERGLAGATGELFF. The DNA of the CDR3 is TGTGCCAGCAGTGAAAGAGGGCTAGCGGGGGCCACCGGGGAGCTGTTTTTT.

The chain is built from TRBV27 and TRBJ2-7, with TRBD1 as a possible D gene (6 bases). Germline loops: CDR1 MNHEY, CDR2 SMNVEV (reference sequence). Trimming left V 3 bases short and J 0 bases short, with 15 bases between. This CDR3 spans 16 amino acids. The CDR3 coding sequence is TGTGCCAGCAGTTTTGACAGGACAACAAGCTCCTACGAGCAGTACTTC. Residues: CASSFDRTTSSYEQYF.

The V call is TRBV5-1, the J call TRBJ2-1, with 7 bases matching TRBD2. V was pared by 4 bases and J by 1 base, with 8 bases of the junction left unmatched. Looked up from germline, CDR1 is SGHRS and CDR2 is YFSETQ. The CDR3 is 16 residues long. Here the CDR3 reads CASSESSGASYNEQFF. As DNA, the CDR3 is TGCGCCAGCAGCGAGTCTAGCGGAGCGTCCTACAATGAGCAGTTCTTC.

The table lists this clone with a count of one. This chain links TRBV20-1 with TRBJ2-4, with D uncertain. V lost 5 bases and J lost 4, with 3 bases in between. Germline values: CDR1 DFQATT, CDR2 SNEGSKA (reference sequence). The CDR3 has 10 residues. CDR3 bases: TGCAGTGCTTTAAAAAACATTCAGTACTTC. This sequence encodes CSALKNIQYF.